This TCR beta chain was identified in a study of human T cells and chemical hapten exposure. From whole blood left unfractionated, total RNA was extracted. Germline CDR1 MDHEN, CDR2 SYDVKM. The CDR3 consists of 19 residues. V shed 7 bases and J 0 bases; nucleotides not matched to a gene: 14. TCRdb used MiXCR to reprocess the 5' RACE reads, holding one entry per CDR3 protein. Here the sample spans approximately 110,000 distinct CDR3 sequences, roughly a fifth being singletons. The chain joins TRBV28 to TRBJ2-1; TRBD2 matches 11 bases. The sequence was obtained from a human donor in good health. The CDR3, as DNA: TGTGCCAGCACTGATCTTAGCGGGAGGGCGGGTCACTCCTACAATGAGCAGTTCTTC. It translates to CASTDLSGRAGHSYNEQFF.